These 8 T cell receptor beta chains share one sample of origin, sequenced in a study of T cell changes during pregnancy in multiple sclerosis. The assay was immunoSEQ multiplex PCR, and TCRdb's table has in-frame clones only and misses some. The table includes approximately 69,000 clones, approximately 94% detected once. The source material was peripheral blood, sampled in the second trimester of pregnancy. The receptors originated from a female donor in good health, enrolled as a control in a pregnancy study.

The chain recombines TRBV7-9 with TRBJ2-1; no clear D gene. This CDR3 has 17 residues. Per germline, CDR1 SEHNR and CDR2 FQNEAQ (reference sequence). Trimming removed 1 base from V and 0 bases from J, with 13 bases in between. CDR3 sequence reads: CASSLDNLLTSYNEQFF. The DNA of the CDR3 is TGTGCCAGCAGCTTAGATAATCTACTTACCTCCTACAATGAGCAGTTCTTC. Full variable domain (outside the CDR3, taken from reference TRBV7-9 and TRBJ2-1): DTGVSQNPRHKITKRGQNVTFRCDPISEHNRLYWYRQTLGQGPEFLTYFQNEAQLEKSRLLSDRFSAERPKGSFSTLEIQRTEQGDSAMYLCASSLDNLLTSYNEQFFGPGTRLTVL.

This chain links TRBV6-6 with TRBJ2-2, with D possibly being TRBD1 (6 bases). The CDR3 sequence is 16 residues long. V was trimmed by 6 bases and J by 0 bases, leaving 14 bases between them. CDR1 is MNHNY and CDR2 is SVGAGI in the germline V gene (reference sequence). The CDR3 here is CASRTDRSPNTGELFF. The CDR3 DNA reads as TGTGCCAGCAGGACTGACAGGTCCCCGAACACCGGGGAGCTGTTTTTT.

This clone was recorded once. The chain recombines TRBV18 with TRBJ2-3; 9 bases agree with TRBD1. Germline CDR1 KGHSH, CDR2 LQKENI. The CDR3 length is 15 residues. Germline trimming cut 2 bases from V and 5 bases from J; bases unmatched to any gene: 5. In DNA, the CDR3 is TGTGCCAGCTCACCATCGGGACAGGGATTAGATACGCAGTATTTT. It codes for CASSPSGQGLDTQYF.

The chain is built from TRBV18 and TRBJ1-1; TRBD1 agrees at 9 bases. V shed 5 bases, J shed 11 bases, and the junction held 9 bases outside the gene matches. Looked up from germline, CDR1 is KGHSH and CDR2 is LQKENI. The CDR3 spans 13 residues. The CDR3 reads CASSSGQGPGAFF. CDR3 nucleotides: TGTGCCAGCTCAAGTGGACAGGGGCCGGGGGCTTTCTTT.

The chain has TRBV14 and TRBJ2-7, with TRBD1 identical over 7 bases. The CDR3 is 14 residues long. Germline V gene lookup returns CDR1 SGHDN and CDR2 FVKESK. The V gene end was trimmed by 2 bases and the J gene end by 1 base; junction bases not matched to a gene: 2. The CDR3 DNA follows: TGTGCCAGCAGCCAACGACAGGGATCCTACGAGCAGTACTTC. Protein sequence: CASSQRQGSYEQYF.

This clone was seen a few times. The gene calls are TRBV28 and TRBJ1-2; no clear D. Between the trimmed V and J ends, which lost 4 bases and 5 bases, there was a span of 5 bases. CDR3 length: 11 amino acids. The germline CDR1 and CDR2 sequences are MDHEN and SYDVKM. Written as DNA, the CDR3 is TGTGCCAGCAGTTCCCTATATGGCTACACCTTC. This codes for CASSSLYGYTF.

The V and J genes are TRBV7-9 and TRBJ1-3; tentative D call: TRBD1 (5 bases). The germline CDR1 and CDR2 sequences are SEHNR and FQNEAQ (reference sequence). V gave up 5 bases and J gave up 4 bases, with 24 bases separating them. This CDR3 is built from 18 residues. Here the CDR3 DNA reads TGTGCCAGCAGCCCAAAGGTGGTTCTTCCGGGGGACGGAAACACCATATATTTT. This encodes CASSPKVVLPGDGNTIYF.

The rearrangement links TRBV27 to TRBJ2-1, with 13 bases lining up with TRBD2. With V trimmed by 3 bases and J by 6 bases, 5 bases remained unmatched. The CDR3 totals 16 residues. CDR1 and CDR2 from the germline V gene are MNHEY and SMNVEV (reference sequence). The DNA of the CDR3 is TGTGCCAGCAGTTTTCTACTAGCGGGGGGGGTCAATGAGCAGTTCTTC. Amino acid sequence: CASSFLLAGGVNEQFF.